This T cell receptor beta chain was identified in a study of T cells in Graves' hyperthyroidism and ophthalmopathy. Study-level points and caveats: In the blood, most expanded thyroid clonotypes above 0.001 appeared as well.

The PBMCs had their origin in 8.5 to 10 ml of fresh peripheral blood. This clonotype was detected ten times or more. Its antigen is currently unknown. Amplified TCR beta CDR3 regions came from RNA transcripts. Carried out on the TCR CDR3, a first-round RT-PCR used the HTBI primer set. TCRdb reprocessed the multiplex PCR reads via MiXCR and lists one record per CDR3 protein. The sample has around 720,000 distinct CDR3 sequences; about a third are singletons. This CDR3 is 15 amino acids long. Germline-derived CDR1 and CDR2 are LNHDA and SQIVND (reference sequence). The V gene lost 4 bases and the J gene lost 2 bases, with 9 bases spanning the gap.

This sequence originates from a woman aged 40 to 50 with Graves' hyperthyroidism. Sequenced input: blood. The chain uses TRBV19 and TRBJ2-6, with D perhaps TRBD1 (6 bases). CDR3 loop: CASSTDRPGANVLTF. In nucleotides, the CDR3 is TGTGCCAGTAGTACTGACAGGCCTGGGGCCAACGTCCTGACTTTC.